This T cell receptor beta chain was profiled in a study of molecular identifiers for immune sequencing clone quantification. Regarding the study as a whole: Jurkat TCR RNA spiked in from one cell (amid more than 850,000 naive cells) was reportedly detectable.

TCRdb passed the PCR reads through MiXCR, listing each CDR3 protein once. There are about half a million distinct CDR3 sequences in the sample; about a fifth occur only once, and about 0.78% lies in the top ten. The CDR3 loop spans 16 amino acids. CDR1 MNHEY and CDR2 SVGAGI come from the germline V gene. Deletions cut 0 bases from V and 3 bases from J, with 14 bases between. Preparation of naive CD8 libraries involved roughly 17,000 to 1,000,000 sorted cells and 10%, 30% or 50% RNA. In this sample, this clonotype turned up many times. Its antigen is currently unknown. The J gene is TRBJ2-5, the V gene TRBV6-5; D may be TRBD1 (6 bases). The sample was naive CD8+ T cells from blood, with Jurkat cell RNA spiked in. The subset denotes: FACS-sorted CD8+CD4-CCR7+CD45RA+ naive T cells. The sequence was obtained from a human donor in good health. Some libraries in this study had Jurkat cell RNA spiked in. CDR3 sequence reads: CASSYSLVHREETQYF. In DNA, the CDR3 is TGTGCCAGCAGTTACTCCCTCGTACACAGGGAAGAGACCCAGTACTTC.